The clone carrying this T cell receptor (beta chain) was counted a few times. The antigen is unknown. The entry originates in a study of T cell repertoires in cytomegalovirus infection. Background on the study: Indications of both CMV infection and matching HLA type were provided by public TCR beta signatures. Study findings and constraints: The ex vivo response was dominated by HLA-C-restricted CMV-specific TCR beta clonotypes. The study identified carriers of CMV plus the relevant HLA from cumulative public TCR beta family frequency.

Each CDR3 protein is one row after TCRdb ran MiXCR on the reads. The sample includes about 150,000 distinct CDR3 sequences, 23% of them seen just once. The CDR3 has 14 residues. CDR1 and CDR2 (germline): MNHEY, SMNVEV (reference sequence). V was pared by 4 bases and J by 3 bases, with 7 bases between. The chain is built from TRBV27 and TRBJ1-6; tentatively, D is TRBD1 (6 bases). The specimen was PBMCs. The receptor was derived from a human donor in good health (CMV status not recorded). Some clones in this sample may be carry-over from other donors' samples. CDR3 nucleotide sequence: TGTGCCAGCAGTTACAGGGACTATAATTCACCCCTCCACTTT. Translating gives CASSYRDYNSPLHF.